The 25 T cell receptor beta chains below come from one sample, sequenced in a study of T-cell memory formation after mild COVID-19. TCRdb used MiXCR to reprocess the 5' RACE reads, holding one entry per CDR3 protein. The profile shows 300,000 to 350,000 distinct CDR3 sequences, approximately 15% of them singletons. The sample taken for sequencing was PBMCs or a T cell subset sorted from them (not recorded which). The receptors originated from a man aged 18 to 30 who had mild COVID-19 (a few samples of this study predate the infection). Cell type and time point are not known.

This clonotype has only a few counts. The gene calls are TRBV9 and TRBJ1-6, with 7 bases matching TRBD1. The CDR3 runs 15 residues. The V gene's germline CDR1 is SGDLS and CDR2 YYNGEE. Losses at the gene ends were 1 base for V and 8 bases for J; bases not matched to a gene: 6. CDR3 amino acids: CASSVRTGGDSPLHF. CDR3 coding DNA: TGTGCCAGCAGCGTAAGGACAGGTGGGGATTCACCCCTCCACTTT.

This clonotype was counted between two and nine times. The chain uses TRBV7-9 and TRBJ1-1; D remains unclear. Germline V gene lookup returns CDR1 SEHNR and CDR2 FQNEAQ (reference sequence). CDR3 length equals 15 residues. Trimming cost V 4 bases and J 0 bases, with 12 bases left between them. The CDR3 DNA is TGTGCCAGCAGCTCAGCTTATCCCATGAACACTGAAGCTTTCTTT. As protein: CASSSAYPMNTEAFF.

The rearrangement links TRBV6-5 to TRBJ2-5; TRBD2 agrees at 11 bases. Germline trimming cut 4 bases from V and 1 base from J; bases unmatched to any gene: 8. CDR1 and CDR2 from the germline V gene are MNHEY and SVGAGI. The CDR3 has 17 residues. CDR3 sequence (DNA): TGTGCCAGCAGTTCCTTTCCGGGACTAGCGGTCCAAGAGACCCAGTACTTC. This sequence encodes CASSSFPGLAVQETQYF.

This rearrangement joins TRBV12-3 or TRBV12-4 to TRBJ2-7; TRBD2 might be the D (6 bases). This CDR3 has 14 residues. V lost 3 bases to trimming and J lost 0 bases, with 9 bases between them. The CDR3 region has the DNA TGTGCCAGCAGTTTCGGGGACTTCTCCTACGAGCAGTACTTC. It translates to CASSFGDFSYEQYF.

V is TRBV4-3 and J is TRBJ2-3; D ambiguous. Trimming took off 3 bases at V and 4 bases at J, with 14 bases between the two ends. The CDR3 consists of 15 residues. The germline CDR1 and CDR2 sequences are LGHNA and YSLEER. The DNA for the CDR3 is TGCGCCAGCAGCCAGATCGACGGCGGCCCAGATACGCAGTATTTT. Its protein is CASSQIDGGPDTQYF.

The chain combines TRBV12-3 or TRBV12-4 with TRBJ1-2; D not resolved. V was cut by 5 bases and J by 8 bases, with 21 bases left in between. The CDR3 has 15 residues. The CDR3 protein is CASSLRRAGFGGYTF. The CDR3 coding sequence is TGTGCCAGCAGTCTCCGAAGGGCCGGCTTCGGGGGCTACACCTTC.

This clonotype was observed a handful of times. The chain is built from TRBV11-2 and TRBJ2-5, with 10 bases aligning to TRBD2. V was pared by 2 bases and J by 2 bases, with 5 bases of the junction left unmatched. The germline CDR1 and CDR2 sequences are SGHAT and FQNNGV. There are 16 residues in the CDR3. The CDR3 sequence: CASSLNSGGSQETQYF. In DNA form, the CDR3 reads TGTGCCAGCAGCTTAAATAGCGGGGGGTCACAAGAGACCCAGTACTTC.

This clonotype appeared many times. The chain links TRBV10-3 to TRBJ2-2, with a weak D call TRBD1 (5 bases). V lost 3 bases to trimming and J lost 4 bases, with 9 bases between them. CDR1 ENHRY and CDR2 SYGVKD come from the germline V gene. The CDR3 totals 14 residues. The CDR3: CAISDSTGTGELFF. Written as DNA, the CDR3 is TGTGCCATCAGTGATAGTACAGGCACCGGGGAGCTGTTTTTT.

This clonotype has a count of ten or more. The chain is built from TRBV20-1 and TRBJ1-6; D is unresolved. Per germline, CDR1 DFQATT and CDR2 SNEGSKA (reference sequence). Trimming shortened V by 6 bases and J by 8 bases, and 11 bases separated the two germline ends. This CDR3 has 12 amino acids. CDR3 region: CSAYHPDSPLHF. CDR3 in DNA: TGCAGTGCCTACCATCCGGATTCACCCCTCCACTTT.

This clonotype showed up just a few times. V usage is TRBV5-4 and J usage is TRBJ2-5; TRBD2 is a possible D gene (7 bases). CDR1 SGHNT and CDR2 YYREEE come from the germline V gene (reference sequence). V lost 2 bases and J lost 5, with 19 bases in between. This CDR3 comprises 16 residues. The CDR3 bases are TGTGCCAGCAGCTTCACAGGGAGGGGGGCCGGGGAGACCCAGTACTTC. Its translation: CASSFTGRGAGETQYF.

V gene TRBV6-6 combines with J gene TRBJ2-6, with D perhaps given as TRBD1 or TRBD2 (5 bases each). The CDR3 spans 14 residues. CDR1 is MNHNY, CDR2 SVGAGI, per germline (reference sequence). Trimming pared 5 bases from V and 4 bases from J, leaving 9 bases between. The CDR3: CASSAGTGANVLTF. CDR3 nucleotides: TGTGCCAGCAGTGCAGGGACCGGGGCCAACGTCCTGACTTTC.

This clonotype occurred a few times. The gene calls are TRBV6-5 and TRBJ2-7; 9 bases are shared with TRBD2. CDR3 length: 14 amino acids. Germline loops: CDR1 MNHEY, CDR2 SVGAGI. The J segment lost 4 bases and the V segment lost 11 bases, leaving 12 bases of the junction unmatched. The CDR3 loop reads CAVAGATDYYEQYV. CDR3 bases: TGTGCCGTAGCGGGAGCGACAGATTATTACGAGCAGTACGTC.

This clonotype was seen a few times. The CDR3 loop is CASSPLARLDTQYF. CDR3 bases: TGCGCCAGCAGCCCTCTAGCGCGCCTAGATACGCAGTATTTT. V gene TRBV4-3 combines with J gene TRBJ2-3, with a weak D call TRBD2 (6 bases). The CDR3 length is 14 residues. The ends were cut back, 4 bases at V and 5 bases at J, with 13 bases in the middle. CDR1 and CDR2 (germline): LGHNA, YSLEER.

This clonotype was seen only a few times. The CDR3 DNA reads as TGTGCCAGCAGTTACTCGAGCGGAAATCAGCCCCAGCATTTT. This gives the protein CASSYSSGNQPQHF. The chain employs TRBV6-5 and TRBJ1-5, with D uncertain. Trimming removed 0 bases at V and 4 bases at J, with 7 bases between. CDR1 and CDR2 (germline): MNHEY, SVGAGI. The CDR3 runs 14 residues.

The sample holds many counts of this clonotype. The rearrangement joins TRBV6-5 to TRBJ2-7; D is unresolved. Germline V lookup: CDR1 MNHEY, CDR2 SVGAGI. The V end lost 6 bases, the J end lost 4 bases, and 7 bases lay between the germline ends. There are 11 residues in the CDR3. The CDR3 DNA sequence: TGTGCCAGCAGACAAGCATACGAGCAGTACTTC. It is translated as CASRQAYEQYF.

This clonotype was detected a few times. V usage is TRBV27 and J usage is TRBJ1-1, with D hard to call. V was shortened by 3 bases and J by 2 bases, with 7 bases between the two germline ends. The CDR3 contains 13 residues. CDR1 and CDR2 from the germline V gene are MNHEY and SMNVEV (reference sequence). CDR3 sequence (DNA): TGTGCCAGCAGTTTCGGTTTTAACACTGAAGCTTTCTTT. Translation gives CASSFGFNTEAFF.

This clonotype turned up a few times. V and J are TRBV7-9 and TRBJ1-5, with TRBD1 matching 8 bases. After removal of 1 base from V and 6 bases from J, the junction contained 8 bases not matched to a gene. This CDR3 contains 16 residues. Germline CDR1 and CDR2: SEHNR and FQNEAQ (reference sequence). This CDR3 is CASSLGTDRVAQPQHF. The CDR3 DNA reads as TGTGCCAGCAGCTTAGGGACGGACAGGGTGGCTCAGCCCCAGCATTTT.

Here the CDR3 reads CASSEGGLGNEQFF. Here the CDR3 DNA reads TGTGCCAGCAGCGAGGGGGGACTAGGGAATGAGCAGTTCTTC. The chain combines TRBV9 with TRBJ2-1; 8 bases fit TRBD2. With 3 bases clipped from V and 7 bases from J, the junction kept 6 bases outside the gene matches. Per germline, CDR1 SGDLS and CDR2 YYNGEE. The CDR3 is 14 amino acids.

This clonotype appeared once. This chain connects TRBV4-3 to TRBJ2-1; D is undetermined. The ends were cut back, 1 base at V and 8 bases at J, with 12 bases in the middle. CDR3 length equals 14 residues. Looked up from germline, CDR1 is LGHNA and CDR2 is YSLEER. The CDR3 DNA sequence: TGCGCCAGCAGCCAAGGGCTCCCGAACGATGAGCAGTTCTTC. Translating gives CASSQGLPNDEQFF.

This clonotype was observed a handful of times. V is TRBV11-2 and J is TRBJ2-1, with a tentative D call TRBD1 (5 bases). The CDR3 runs 17 residues. The V end lost 1 base, the J end lost 2 bases, and 15 bases lay between the germline ends. Germline loops: CDR1 SGHAT, CDR2 FQNNGV. DNA of the CDR3: TGTGCCAGCAGCTTAGGTGGTGGGGCAGCGACCTACAATGAGCAGTTCTTC. Translation: CASSLGGGAATYNEQFF.

The gene calls are TRBV19 and TRBJ1-1, with a weak D call TRBD1 (5 bases). V lost 9 bases, J lost 2 bases, and 10 bases lay in between. Per germline, CDR1 LNHDA and CDR2 SQIVND (reference sequence). This CDR3 has 12 amino acids. The CDR3 coding sequence is TGTGCCAGCATGGGACCTAACACTGAAGCTTTCTTT. This translates into CASMGPNTEAFF.

This chain connects TRBV28 to TRBJ2-7; no reliable D call. CDR3 size: 9 residues. Germline loops: CDR1 MDHEN, CDR2 SYDVKM. CDR3 in amino acids: CVVGGEQYV. The CDR3 coding sequence is TGTGTAGTGGGTGGGGAGCAGTACGTC.

The rearrangement uses TRBV6-5 and TRBJ2-7; no clear D gene. This CDR3 has 15 amino acids. Germline values: CDR1 MNHEY, CDR2 SVGAGI. V was clipped by 8 bases and J by 2 bases, with 19 bases between them. For the CDR3, the DNA is TGTGCCAGCTCTTGGTCGGCCCACACCGCCTACGAGCAGTACTTC. Translating gives CASSWSAHTAYEQYF.

This clonotype appeared a few times. V usage is TRBV2 and J usage is TRBJ1-5, with TRBD1 matching 11 bases. The V segment lost 6 bases and the J segment 4 bases; nucleotides outside the gene matches: 5. CDR3 length: 15 residues. Germline values: CDR1 SNHLY, CDR2 FYNNEI. CDR3 sequence: CASSSRDRGNQPQHF. The CDR3 nucleotides read TGTGCCAGCAGCTCCCGGGACAGGGGGAATCAGCCCCAGCATTTT.

This chain connects TRBV4-3 to TRBJ2-5, with unresolved D. Germline lookup yields CDR1 LGHNA and CDR2 YSLEER. Trimming stripped 3 bases from V and 1 base from J, with 9 bases between. This CDR3 contains 14 residues. DNA for the CDR3: TGCGCCAGCAGCCACCAGGCCCTCCAAGAGACCCAGTACTTC. Translating it yields CASSHQALQETQYF.